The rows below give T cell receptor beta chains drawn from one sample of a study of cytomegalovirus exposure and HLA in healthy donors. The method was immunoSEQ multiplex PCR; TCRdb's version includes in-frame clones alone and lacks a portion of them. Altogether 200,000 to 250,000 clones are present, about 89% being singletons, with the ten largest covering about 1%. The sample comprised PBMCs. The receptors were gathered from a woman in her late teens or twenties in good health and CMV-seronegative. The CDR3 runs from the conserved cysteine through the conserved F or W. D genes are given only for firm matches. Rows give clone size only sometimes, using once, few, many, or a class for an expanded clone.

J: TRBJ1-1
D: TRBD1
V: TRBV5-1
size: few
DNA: TGCGCCAGCAGCTTAATGGGACAGGGAGAATCTGAAGCTTTCTTT
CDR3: CASSLMGQGESEAFF

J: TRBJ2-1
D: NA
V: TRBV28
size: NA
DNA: TGTGCCAGCATTGAATCAGGACAGAAGCTCAATGAGCAGTTCTTC
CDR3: CASIESGQKLNEQFF

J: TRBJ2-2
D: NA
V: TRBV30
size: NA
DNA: TGTGCCACACACTTGGGGGCCCGGGGCGGGGAGCTGTTTTTT
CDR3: CATHLGARGGELFF

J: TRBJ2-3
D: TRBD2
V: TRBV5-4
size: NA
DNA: TGTGCCAGCAGCTACCGGGCGGTGTCGGGGGGGCTGGGAGATACGCAGTATTTT
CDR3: CASSYRAVSGGLGDTQYF

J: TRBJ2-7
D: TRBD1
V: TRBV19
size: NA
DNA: TGTGCCAGTAGTTCCTTCCAGGGGGCCTACGAGCAGTACTTC
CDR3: CASSSFQGAYEQYF

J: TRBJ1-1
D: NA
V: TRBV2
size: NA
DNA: TGTGCCAGACAGAGTAACACTGAAGCTTTCTTT
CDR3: CARQSNTEAFF

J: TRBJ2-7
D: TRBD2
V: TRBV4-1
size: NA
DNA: TGCGCCAGCAGCCAAGAACGGCGGGAGGGGAAATACGAGCAGTACTTC
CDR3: CASSQERREGKYEQYF

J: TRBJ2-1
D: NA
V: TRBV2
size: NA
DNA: TGTGCCAGCAGTGTCGAGCGGACCTCCTACAATGAGCAGTTCTTC
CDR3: CASSVERTSYNEQFF

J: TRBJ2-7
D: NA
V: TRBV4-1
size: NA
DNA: TGCGCCAGCAGCCAAGATTCTACAAGCGGATTCGCCTCCTACGAGCAGTACTTC
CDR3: CASSQDSTSGFASYEQYF

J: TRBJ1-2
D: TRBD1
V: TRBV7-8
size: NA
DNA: TGTGCCAGCAGCTTAGCGACAGGGGGGGAGTATGGCTACACCTTC
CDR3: CASSLATGGEYGYTF

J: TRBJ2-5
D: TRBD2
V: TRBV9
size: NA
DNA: TGTGCCAGCAGCGGATTAGCGGGGCCACAAGAGACCCAGTACTTC
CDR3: CASSGLAGPQETQYF

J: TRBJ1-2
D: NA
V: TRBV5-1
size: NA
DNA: TGCGCCAGCAGCTACGCGGGCTACACCTTC
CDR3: CASSYAGYTF

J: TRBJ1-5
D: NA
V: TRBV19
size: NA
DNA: TGTGCCAGTAGTATAGTTGAAGGGAGGAGCAATCAGCCCCAGCATTTT
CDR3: CASSIVEGRSNQPQHF

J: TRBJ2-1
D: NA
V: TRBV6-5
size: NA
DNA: TGTGCCAGCACCGACGGCAGGGGCTGGCGAGTGCAGTTCTTC
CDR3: CASTDGRGWRVQFF

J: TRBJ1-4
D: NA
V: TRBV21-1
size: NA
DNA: TGTGCCAGCAGCAAAGTAGAAATCTCTTCTCATGAAAAACTGTTTTTT
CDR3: CASSKVEISSHEKLFF

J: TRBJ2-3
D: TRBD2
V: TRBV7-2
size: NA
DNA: TGTGCCAGCAGCCATCGACTAGCGGGAGAAGATACGCAGTATTTT
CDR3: CASSHRLAGEDTQYF

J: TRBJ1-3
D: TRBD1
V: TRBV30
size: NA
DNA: TGTGCCTTGCCGGACAGGGGCAACACCATATATTTT
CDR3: CALPDRGNTIYF

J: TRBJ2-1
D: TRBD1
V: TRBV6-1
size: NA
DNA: TGTGCCAGCCACAGGGGGACGATGGGGGGTGAGCAGTTCTTC
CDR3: CASHRGTMGGEQFF

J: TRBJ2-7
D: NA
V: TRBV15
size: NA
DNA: TGTGCCACCAGCGGAACAGGGCTGGGCTCCTACGAGCAGTACTTC
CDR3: CATSGTGLGSYEQYF

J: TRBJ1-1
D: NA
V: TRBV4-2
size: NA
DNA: TGTGCCAGCACCCAGGTAGGGGCTCTGGGCCCTGAAGCTTTCTTT
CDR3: CASTQVGALGPEAFF

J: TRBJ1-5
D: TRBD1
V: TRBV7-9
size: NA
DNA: TGTGCCAGCAGCCCGGGACAGGGGGATCAGCCCCAGCATTTT
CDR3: CASSPGQGDQPQHF

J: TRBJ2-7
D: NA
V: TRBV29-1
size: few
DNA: TGCAGCGTTGTCCGGTACACGCTAGGCTACGAGCAGTACTTC
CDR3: CSVVRYTLGYEQYF

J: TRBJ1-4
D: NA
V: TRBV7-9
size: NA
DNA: TGTGCCAGCAGCTTAGCCAAGGGGCGCGAAAAACTGTTTTTT
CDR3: CASSLAKGREKLFF

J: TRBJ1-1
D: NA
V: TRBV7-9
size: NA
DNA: TGTGCCAGCAGCTTAGCCCTTGTGAACACTGAAGCTTTCTTT
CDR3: CASSLALVNTEAFF

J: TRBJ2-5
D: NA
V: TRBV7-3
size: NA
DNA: TGTGCCAGCAGCTTACAAGCCAGCAACAGAGGGGAGACCCAGTACTTC
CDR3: CASSLQASNRGETQYF

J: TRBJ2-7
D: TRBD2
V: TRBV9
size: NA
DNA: TGTGCCAGCAGCCGGACTAGCGGGGGCCCCTACGAGCAGTACTTC
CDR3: CASSRTSGGPYEQYF

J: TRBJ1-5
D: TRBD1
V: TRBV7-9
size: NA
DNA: TGTGCCAGCAGCTCACAAGGGACAGGGACCAATCAGCCCCAGCATTTT
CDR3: CASSSQGTGTNQPQHF

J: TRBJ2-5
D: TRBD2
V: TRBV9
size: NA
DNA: TGTGCCAGCAGCGTAGCAGGGACTAGAAAAGAGACCCAGTACTTC
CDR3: CASSVAGTRKETQYF

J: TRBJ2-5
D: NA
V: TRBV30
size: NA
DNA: TGTGCCTGGAGTGTACAGCTCACCCAAGAGACCCAGTACTTC
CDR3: CAWSVQLTQETQYF

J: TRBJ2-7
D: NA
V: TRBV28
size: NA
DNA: TGTGCCAGCAGTTTGAGTCGGAGGGAGCAGTACTTC
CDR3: CASSLSRREQYF

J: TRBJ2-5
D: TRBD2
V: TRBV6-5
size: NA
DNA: TGTGCCAGCAGTCCTAGCGGGATAGATGGAGAGACCCAGTACTTC
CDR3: CASSPSGIDGETQYF

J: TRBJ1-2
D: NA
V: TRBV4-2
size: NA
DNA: TGTGCCAGCAGCCAAGATGCGCATGGCTACACCTTC
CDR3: CASSQDAHGYTF

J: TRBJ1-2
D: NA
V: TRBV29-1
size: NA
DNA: TGCAGCGTACCCAGGGCTTACTCCGGCTACACCTTC
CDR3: CSVPRAYSGYTF

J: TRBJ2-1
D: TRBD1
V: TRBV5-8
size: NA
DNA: TGTGCCAGCAGCGGGACAGTCCTACACAATGAGCAGTTCTTC
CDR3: CASSGTVLHNEQFF

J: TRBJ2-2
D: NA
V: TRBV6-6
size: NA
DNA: TGTGCCAGCAGGAGCGGACTTACCGGGGAGCTGTTTTTT
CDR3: CASRSGLTGELFF

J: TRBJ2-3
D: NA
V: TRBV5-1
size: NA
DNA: TGCGCCAGCAGCTTGGGCGGTAGGCCAGATACGCAGTATTTT
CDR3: CASSLGGRPDTQYF

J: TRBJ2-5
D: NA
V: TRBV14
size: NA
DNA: TGTGCCAGCAGCCGGGGGGTCGCGAGCCGCCGCGAGACCCAGTACTTC
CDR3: CASSRGVASRRETQYF

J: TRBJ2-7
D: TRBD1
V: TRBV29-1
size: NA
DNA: TGCAGCGTTGAATTCCGGGACAGGGTGGACTACGAGCAGTACTTC
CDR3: CSVEFRDRVDYEQYF

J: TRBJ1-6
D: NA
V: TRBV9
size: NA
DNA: TGTGCCAGCAGCGAGACGGGACTGGGGGTCGGGGCCCTCCACTTT
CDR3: CASSETGLGVGALHF

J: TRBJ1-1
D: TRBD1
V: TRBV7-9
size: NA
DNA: TGTGCCAGCAGCTTAGACAGGGGCACTGAAGCTTTCTTT
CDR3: CASSLDRGTEAFF

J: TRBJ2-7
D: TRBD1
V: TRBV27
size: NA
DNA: TGTGCCAGCAGTCCGGGACAGGGGGCTTACGAGCAGTACTTC
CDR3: CASSPGQGAYEQYF

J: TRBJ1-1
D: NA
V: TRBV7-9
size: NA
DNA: TGTGCCAGCAGCTTAGGAGGCGAGGGACTTGAAGCTTTCTTT
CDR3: CASSLGGEGLEAFF

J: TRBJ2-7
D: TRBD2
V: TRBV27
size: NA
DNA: TGTGCCAGCAGTTACCGACTAGCGGGAATCTACGAGCAGTACTTC
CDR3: CASSYRLAGIYEQYF

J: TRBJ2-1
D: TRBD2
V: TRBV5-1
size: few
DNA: TGCGCCAGCACCTTCTTAGCGGGAGGATCCTACAATGAGCAGTTCTTC
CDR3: CASTFLAGGSYNEQFF

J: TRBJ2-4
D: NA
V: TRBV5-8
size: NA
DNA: TGTGCCAGCAGCTTACTGCTAGCCAAAAACATTCAGTACTTC
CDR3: CASSLLLAKNIQYF

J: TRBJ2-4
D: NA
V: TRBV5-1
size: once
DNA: TGCGCCAGCAGCTGGGGGCCAGCAGGTAGCATTCAGTACTTC
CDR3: CASSWGPAGSIQYF

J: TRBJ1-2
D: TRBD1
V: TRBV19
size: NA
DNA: TGTGCCAGTAGTCGGACAGGGTTTAACTATGGCTACACCTTC
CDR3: CASSRTGFNYGYTF

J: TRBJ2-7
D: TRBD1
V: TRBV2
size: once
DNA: TGTGCCAGCTACCGGGACAGCACTTACGAGCAGTACTTC
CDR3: CASYRDSTYEQYF

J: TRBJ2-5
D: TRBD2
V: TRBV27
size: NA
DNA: TGTGCCAGCAGTTTACTGGCGGGAGAGTGGCAGGAGACCCAGTACTTC
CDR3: CASSLLAGEWQETQYF

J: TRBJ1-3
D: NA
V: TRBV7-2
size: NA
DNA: TGTGCCAGCAGCTTAATCTTTGGACTAACCGGAAACACCATATATTTT
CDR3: CASSLIFGLTGNTIYF

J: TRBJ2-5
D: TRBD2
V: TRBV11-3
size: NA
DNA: TGTGCCAGCAGCAGGACTAGCGGGACCGGAGAAGAGACCCAGTACTTC
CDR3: CASSRTSGTGEETQYF